At least ten counts were recorded for the clone carrying this T cell receptor (beta chain). What it recognizes is unknown. TCRdb redid the clone calls on the PCR reads using MiXCR. The sample carries some 35,000 clones, 25% to 30% recorded once. This entry is derived from a study of metastatic and nonmetastatic thyroid tumors. Study information: Comparative analysis of repertoires was undertaken across blood and tumor or nodule tissue obtained from malignant and benign thyroid patients.

Prior to thyroid surgery, none of the patients had received any treatment. General study points: Benign nodules were reported to have significantly lower TCR beta diversity than malignant thyroid tumors, in blood and tumor.

Source material: blood. This receptor was obtained from a male donor with papillary thyroid cancer or a benign thyroid nodule (not recorded which). Some clones in this sample may be carry-over from other donors' samples.

The CDR3 spells CASKTGGNYEQYF. The CDR3 nucleotides are TGCGCCAGCAAGACAGGGGGAAATTACGAGCAGTACTTC. V gene TRBV5-1 combines with J gene TRBJ2-7; 9 bases are shared with TRBD1. There are 13 residues in the CDR3. Germline V gene sequence: CDR1 SGHRS, CDR2 YFSETQ. V shed 6 bases and J 4 bases; nucleotides not matched to a gene: 5.